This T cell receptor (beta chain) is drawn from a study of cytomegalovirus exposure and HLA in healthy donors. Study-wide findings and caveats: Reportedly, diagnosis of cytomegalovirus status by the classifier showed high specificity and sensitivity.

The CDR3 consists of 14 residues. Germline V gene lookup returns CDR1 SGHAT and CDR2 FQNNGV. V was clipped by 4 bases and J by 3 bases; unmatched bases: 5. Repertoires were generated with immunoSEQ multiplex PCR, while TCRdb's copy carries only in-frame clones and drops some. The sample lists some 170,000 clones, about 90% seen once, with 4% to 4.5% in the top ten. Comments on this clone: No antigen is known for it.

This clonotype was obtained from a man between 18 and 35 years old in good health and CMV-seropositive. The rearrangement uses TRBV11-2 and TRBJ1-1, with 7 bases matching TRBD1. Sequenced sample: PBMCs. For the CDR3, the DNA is TGTGCCAGCAGCTCTGGACAGGAGGACACTGAAGCTTTCTTT. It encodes CASSSGQEDTEAFF.